These 25 T cell receptor beta chains share one sample of origin, sequenced in a study of T cell responses to AZD1222 COVID-19 vaccine. The data were produced by immunoSEQ multiplex PCR, yet TCRdb's version contains in-frame clones alone and is incomplete. Seen here are about 84,000 clones, 80% to 90% observed once, and the top ten hold about 12%. The source was peripheral blood, collected 28 days after the second AZD1222 dose. The source of these receptors is an adult who received the AZD1222 COVID-19 vaccine.

This chain connects TRBV5-1 to TRBJ2-2; D is perhaps TRBD1 or TRBD2 (5 bases each). CDR3 size: 15 residues. The germline V and J ends were trimmed by 4 bases and 3 bases, with 13 bases remaining between them. Germline V gene data show CDR1 as SGHRS and CDR2 as YFSETQ. Here the CDR3 reads CASSEWDLDTGELFF. DNA of the CDR3: TGCGCCAGCAGCGAATGGGACCTGGACACCGGGGAGCTGTTTTTT. Variable domain in full (rest from reference TRBV5-1 and TRBJ2-2): KAGVTQTPRYLIKTRGQQVTLSCSPISGHRSVSWYQQTPGQGLQFLFEYFSETQRNKGNFPGRFSGRQFSNSRSEMNVSTLELGDSALYLCASSEWDLDTGELFFGEGSRLTVL.

This chain joins TRBV6-2 or TRBV6-3 and TRBJ2-1, with D perhaps TRBD2 (6 bases). The V end lost 2 bases, the J end lost 2 bases, and 10 bases lay between the germline ends. This CDR3 comprises 15 residues. Looked up from germline, CDR1 is MNHEY and CDR2 is SVGEGT. Written as DNA, the CDR3 is TGTGCCAGCAGTTACCCCGGGACTGCCTACAATGAGCAGTTCTTC. Its translation is CASSYPGTAYNEQFF.

The table lists this clone with a count of one. The chain recombines TRBV28 with TRBJ2-7, with 7 nucleotides matching TRBD1. Germline CDR1 is MDHEN and CDR2 is SYDVKM. V lost 2 bases to trimming and J lost 5 bases; unmatched junction nucleotides: 12. The CDR3 loop spans 16 amino acids. The CDR3 sequence is CASSLQKTGRNNEQYF. For the CDR3, the DNA is TGTGCCAGCAGTTTACAGAAGACAGGGCGGAATAACGAGCAGTACTTC.

The chain employs TRBV5-1 and TRBJ2-1; TRBD1 is a possible D gene (6 bases). V lost 4 bases and J 4 bases, leaving 12 bases between the germline ends. Germline V gives CDR1 SGHRS, CDR2 YFSETQ. The CDR3 spans 14 residues. The chain's CDR3 is CASSLRTAYNEQFF. The CDR3 DNA sequence: TGCGCCAGCAGCCTACGGACAGCTTACAATGAGCAGTTCTTC.

The CDR3 here is CAISESYLRNEQFF. The CDR3 DNA reads TGTGCCATCAGTGAGTCTTACCTGCGGAATGAGCAGTTCTTC. The chain has TRBV10-3 and TRBJ2-1; D is ambiguous. The CDR3 covers 14 residues. V was shortened by 0 bases and J by 7 bases, with 10 bases between the two germline ends. CDR1 ENHRY and CDR2 SYGVKD come from the germline V gene.

J is TRBJ2-7 and V is TRBV11-3; D is undetermined. Germline CDR1 reads SGHNT; CDR2 reads YENEEA. CDR3 length: 11 amino acids. With 3 bases removed from V and 5 bases from J, the gap between germline ends came to 5 bases. CDR3 DNA: TGTGCCAGCAGCTTGAGAAACGAGCAGTACTTC. Translation gives CASSLRNEQYF.

The CDR3 sequence is CASSSSKRGQRTGELFF. CDR3 coding DNA: TGTGCCAGCAGCTCCAGTAAAAGGGGGCAGCGCACCGGGGAGCTGTTTTTT. The genes are TRBV13 and TRBJ2-2; 7 bases are shared with TRBD1. Germline V gives CDR1 PRHDT, CDR2 FYEKMQ (reference sequence). The CDR3 is 17 residues long. Trimming removed 4 bases from V and 4 bases from J; junction bases left unmatched: 12.

This rearrangement joins TRBV7-2 to TRBJ1-3; D remains ambiguous. There are 15 residues in the CDR3. Trimming pared 0 bases from V and 0 bases from J, leaving 6 bases between. The germline V gene encodes CDR1 SGHTA and CDR2 FQGNSA. The DNA of the CDR3 is TGTGCCAGCAGCTTAGCGCTATACTCTGGAAACACCATATATTTT. It specifies CASSLALYSGNTIYF. Full variable domain (remainder filled in from reference TRBV7-2 and TRBJ1-3): GAGVSQSPSNKVTEKGKDVELRCDPISGHTALYWYRQSLGQGLEFLIYFQGNSAPDKSGLPSDRFSAERTGGSVSTLTIQRTQQEDSAVYLCASSLALYSGNTIYFGEGSWLTVV.

This rearrangement joins TRBV9 to TRBJ1-5; 7 nucleotides line up with TRBD1. With V trimmed by 0 bases and J by 4 bases, 4 bases remained unmatched. The germline gives CDR1 SGDLS, CDR2 YYNGEE. The CDR3 spans 15 residues. CDR3 nucleotide sequence: TGTGCCAGCAGCGTAGCCGGGACAGCAAATCAGCCCCAGCATTTT. Translated: CASSVAGTANQPQHF.

The rearrangement uses TRBV5-4 and TRBJ2-5; TRBD1 aligns across 10 bases. Germline CDR1 SGHNT, CDR2 YYREEE (reference sequence). Losses at the gene ends were 4 bases for V and 0 bases for J; bases not matched to a gene: 6. There are 16 residues in the CDR3. The DNA for the CDR3 is TGTGCCAGCAGCCAATCGGACAGGGGGTACCAAGAGACCCAGTACTTC. This sequence encodes CASSQSDRGYQETQYF.

For the CDR3, the DNA is TGTGCCAGCAAGGAATCAGGGGGCATATACGAGCAGTACTTC. Protein product: CASKESGGIYEQYF. The V call is TRBV6-5, the J call TRBJ2-7; 8 bases fit TRBD1. Germline lookup yields CDR1 MNHEY and CDR2 SVGAGI. Germline trimming cut 7 bases from V and 4 bases from J; bases unmatched to any gene: 9. The CDR3 is made up of 14 amino acids.

V and J are TRBV29-1 and TRBJ2-5; D is possibly TRBD2 (6 bases). V dropped 1 base and J dropped 5 bases, with 11 bases sitting between them. The CDR3 sequence is 13 residues long. Germline V lookup: CDR1 SQVTM, CDR2 ANQGSEA. CDR3 residues: CSVEAGRGETQYF. CDR3 in DNA: TGCAGCGTTGAAGCGGGCCGGGGGGAGACCCAGTACTTC.

This chain uses TRBV6-2 or TRBV6-3 with TRBJ2-2; D is perhaps TRBD2 (5 bases). The CDR3 length is 15 residues. Germline lookup yields CDR1 MNHEY and CDR2 SVGEGT. Trimming took off 2 bases at V and 5 bases at J, with 12 bases between the two ends. CDR3 coding DNA: TGTGCCAGCAGTTACGGGGAGATTAGGACCGGGGAGCTGTTTTTT. Protein: CASSYGEIRTGELFF.

The sample holds one count of this clone. The CDR3 protein is CASTSTGDTGELFF. Written as DNA, the CDR3 is TGTGCCAGCACGTCGACAGGGGACACCGGGGAGCTGTTTTTT. This chain uses TRBV28 with TRBJ2-2, with 8 bases that match TRBD1. From germline, CDR1 is MDHEN and CDR2 SYDVKM. J was trimmed by 3 bases and V by 7 bases; bases with no gene match: 4. There are 14 residues in the CDR3.

The rearrangement joins TRBV6-5 to TRBJ1-5; D gene unclear. V shed 6 bases and J shed 6 bases, with 12 bases lying between them. The CDR3 has 13 residues. Germline-derived CDR1 and CDR2 are MNHEY and SVGAGI. The CDR3 is CASSLSRSQPQHF. The CDR3, as DNA: TGTGCCAGCAGCCTATCCAGGAGTCAGCCCCAGCATTTT.

The chain recombines TRBV6-1 with TRBJ1-4, with D perhaps TRBD1 (5 bases). V gave up 2 bases and J gave up 10 bases, with 11 bases separating them. Germline assignment: CDR1 MNHNS and CDR2 SASEGT. The CDR3 length is 13 residues. CDR3 DNA: TGTGCCAGCAGTGAATCGGGCAGGGTAAAACTGTTTTTT. Translation: CASSESGRVKLFF.

The J gene is TRBJ2-5, the V gene TRBV25-1, with D unresolved. The CDR3 consists of 11 residues. V lost 9 bases, J lost 4 bases, and 9 bases lay in between. The germline CDR1 and CDR2 sequences are MGHDK and SYGVNS. The CDR3 sequence is CASSKGETQYF. Here the CDR3 DNA reads TGTGCCAGTTCGAAGGGAGAGACCCAGTACTTC.

Notes on this clone: Other DNA sequences in the same sample also yield this CDR3. The chain employs TRBV4-1 and TRBJ2-2; D remains unclear. Germline V gene lookup returns CDR1 MGHRA and CDR2 YSYEKL. The CDR3 runs 15 residues. V was trimmed by 6 bases and J by 2 bases, leaving 13 bases between them. CDR3 loop: CASSTSGRNTGELFF. The CDR3 DNA reads TGCGCCAGCAGTACCTCGGGTAGAAACACCGGGGAGCTGTTTTTT.

This clone appeared once. The chain carries TRBV15 and TRBJ1-5; D unclear. Trimming removed 0 bases from V and 1 base from J, with 4 bases in between. The CDR3 totals 14 residues. Per the germline V gene, CDR1 is LNHNV and CDR2 is YYDKDF (reference sequence). CDR3 protein: CATSRDSSNQPQHF. The CDR3 DNA is TGTGCCACCAGCAGAGATAGCAGCAATCAGCCCCAGCATTTT.

This clone came up a few times. The chain carries TRBV28 and TRBJ1-2; possible D gene TRBD1, 5 bases. Trimming removed 7 bases at V and 2 bases at J, with 17 bases between. The CDR3 runs to 15 residues. The germline V gene encodes CDR1 MDHEN and CDR2 SYDVKM. The CDR3 spells CASTLQGGPNYGYTF. CDR3 DNA: TGTGCCAGCACTCTTCAGGGTGGGCCGAACTATGGCTACACCTTC.

This clone showed up just once. The chain combines TRBV24-1 with TRBJ2-2; 8 nucleotides agree with TRBD2. The junction had 6 bases not matched to a gene; V was cut back by 9 bases and J by 4 bases. Germline-derived CDR1 and CDR2 are KGHDR and SFDVKD. The CDR3 loop spans 14 amino acids. CDR3 sequence reads: CATRGGAGTGELFF. The CDR3 coding sequence is TGTGCCACCCGGGGGGGCGCGGGCACCGGGGAGCTGTTTTTT.

The chain uses TRBV11-3 and TRBJ2-3; the D is unclear. The germline V and J ends were trimmed by 0 bases and 2 bases, with 12 bases remaining between them. From germline, CDR1 is SGHNT and CDR2 YENEEA. The CDR3 is made up of 16 amino acids. The CDR3 DNA is TGTGCCAGCAGCTTAGATCCCGTCAGGAACACAGATACGCAGTATTTT. Its translation is CASSLDPVRNTDTQYF.

Only a few counts were recorded for this clone. The rearrangement joins TRBV10-1 to TRBJ1-2; 9 bases are a match to TRBD1. Germline assignment: CDR1 WNHNN and CDR2 SYGVQD (reference sequence). CDR3 length: 13 residues. With V trimmed by 5 bases and J by 4 bases, 2 bases remained unmatched. CDR3 region: CASSPDRGYGYTF. The CDR3 bases are TGCGCCAGCAGTCCGGACAGGGGCTATGGCTACACCTTC.

V usage is TRBV3-1 (or the pseudogene TRBV3-2) and J usage is TRBJ1-2, with D maybe TRBD1 (6 bases). CDR1 and CDR2 from the germline V gene are LGHDT and YNNKEL (reference sequence). V was pared by 2 bases and J by 6 bases, with 13 bases between. There are 14 residues in the CDR3. The CDR3 loop is CASSQISGADGYTF. The CDR3, as DNA: TGTGCCAGCAGCCAAATTTCAGGGGCTGATGGCTACACCTTC.

V usage is TRBV6-5 and J usage is TRBJ1-1, with TRBD1 as a possible D gene (6 bases). Germline values: CDR1 MNHEY, CDR2 SVGAGI. The CDR3 runs to 14 residues. Trimming shortened V by 6 bases and J by 4 bases, and 15 bases separated the two germline ends. CDR3 in DNA: TGTGCCAGCAGCCCCCGAGGGGGTGTCACTGAAGCTTTCTTT. This codes for CASSPRGGVTEAFF.